This T cell receptor (beta chain) was recorded in a study of T cells in Graves' hyperthyroidism and ophthalmopathy (dated by TCRdb to about 2019). In the study overall: Peripheral blood samples were taken at initial diagnosis, before any treatment was given. To identify distinguishing TCR V-J signatures, a discovery cohort of around 98 patients was used, comprising 43 with Graves' ophthalmopathy and some 57 with stable Graves' hyperthyroidism. Whether ophthalmopathy could be predicted prospectively was tested in an independent validation cohort made up of 18 to 20 hyperthyroidism patients plus 17 patients who later progressed to ophthalmopathy. The approximately 100 discovery patients were randomly divided into training and test sets at a 7:3 ratio. The study also compared thyroid tissue and blood T-cell repertoires from roughly 6 Graves' hyperthyroidism patients. After sampling, hyperthyroidism patients received methimazole starting at 30 mg daily, and ophthalmopathy patients received high-dose intravenous methylprednisolone. The paper describes TCR Vbeta CDR3 sequencing of more than 120 peripheral blood samples, made up of about 40 ophthalmopathy patients, around 78 hyperthyroidism patients and 17 progressor patients.

Hyperthyroidism patients were newly diagnosed, with disease duration under 2 months, and aged 18 to 65 years. The study excluded patients with uncontrolled infections, other autoimmune diseases, pregnancy or lactation. Diagnoses were established on the basis of clinical symptoms, serum thyroxine and TRAb, thyroid ultrasound, and orbital computed tomography. Blood from progressor patients was collected at the time of first diagnosis with hyperthyroidism, before any ophthalmopathy symptoms had appeared. PBMCs were isolated from 10 ml of fresh peripheral blood by Ficoll-Paque density gradient centrifugation. Progressor patients were first diagnosed with Graves' hyperthyroidism and then developed ophthalmopathy during follow-up. Total RNA was extracted with Trizol reagent, and quality was checked on an Agilent 2100 Bioanalyzer. What the study reported, not specific to this receptor: No statistical method was used to fix the sample size in advance, and group allocation was not hidden from the investigators. Most expanded thyroid clonotypes (frequency above 0.001) were also detected in blood, a finding suggesting that blood repertoires may reflect thyroid immune responses. Ophthalmopathy was separated from stable hyperthyroidism by a 13 V-J signature model, with 85% to 90% sensitivity and roughly 84% specificity obtained in cross-validation and 80%/75% obtained in testing. In validation, the model predicted progression to ophthalmopathy a median of around 6.5 months before onset, with 70% to 71% sensitivity and 72.22% specificity.

The TCR beta CDR3 regions were amplified from RNA transcripts. For the first round of RT-PCR on the TCR CDR3, the HTBI primer set was used together with the Qiagen OneStep RT-PCR kit. Libraries were constructed in a second round of multiplex PCR, after which size selection and purification were carried out. Libraries were sequenced paired-end with 100 bp reads on an Illumina HiSeq2000. On the study's bioinformatics: SOAPnuke was used to process the raw data, throwing out any read that contained adapters or uncalled bases, had a mean Phred below 15, or lacked an exact constant-primer or identifier match. High-quality paired reads were merged using COPE v1.2.5, and each unique nucleotide sequence was defined as a clonotype. MiTCR v1.1 was used to align the clonotypes against IMGT TRBV, TRBD and TRBJ reference segments. Only V-J combinations with frequency above 0.0001, covering about 99% of repertoires, were analysed. A TCS score was defined as the ratio between F50 (clonal expansion) and ExV (chaos), using BLOSUM62-based TCRdist between CDR3 peptides within each V-J. Welch's t-statistics and random forest reduced 514 V-J features to about 12, which were used in a naive Bayes classifier (R e1071). TCRdb trimmed public reads at Q25 via fastp, called clones via MiXCR and kept in-frame beta chains. CDR3 protein duplicates are merged, each entry listing the most common genes and DNA. TCRdb's processing, not the study's, gives the V and J calls here. In all, the sample holds about 720,000 distinct CDR3 sequences, and around 20% of those were seen once. The ten largest clones capture over 15% of the sample.

This clonotype appeared a few times. The antigen this receptor binds is unknown. The input lacks base qualities; no much larger clone sits a single base away. The CDR3 runs 12 amino acids, cysteine and phenylalanine included. Only the CDR3 region is kept as DNA, spanning 36 bases read in frame from base 1. From a lookup of the germline V gene, CDR1 and CDR2 are ENHRY and SYGVKD. Deletion took 0 bases off V and 7 bases off J, with a span of 5 bases between the germline ends. This chain joins TRBV10-3 to TRBJ2-3; the D gene lacks a confident call. This sequence originates from a woman aged 50 to 60 with Graves' hyperthyroidism that later progressed to Graves' ophthalmopathy. The specimen sequenced was blood. The encoded CDR3 is CAISESRNTQYF. The DNA sequence is as follows: TGTGCCATCAGTGAGTCACGTAATACGCAGTATTTT.